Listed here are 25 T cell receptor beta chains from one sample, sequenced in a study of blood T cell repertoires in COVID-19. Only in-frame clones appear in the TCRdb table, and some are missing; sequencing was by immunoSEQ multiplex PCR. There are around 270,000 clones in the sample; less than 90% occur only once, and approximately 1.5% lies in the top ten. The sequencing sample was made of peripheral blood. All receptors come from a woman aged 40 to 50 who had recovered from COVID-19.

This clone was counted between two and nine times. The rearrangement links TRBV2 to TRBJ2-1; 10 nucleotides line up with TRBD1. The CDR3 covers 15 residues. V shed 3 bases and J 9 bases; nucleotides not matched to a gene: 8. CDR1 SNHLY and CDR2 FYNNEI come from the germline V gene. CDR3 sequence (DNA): TGTGCCAGCAGTGACTTACCGACAGGGGGCACTGAGCAGTTCTTC. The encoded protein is CASSDLPTGGTEQFF.

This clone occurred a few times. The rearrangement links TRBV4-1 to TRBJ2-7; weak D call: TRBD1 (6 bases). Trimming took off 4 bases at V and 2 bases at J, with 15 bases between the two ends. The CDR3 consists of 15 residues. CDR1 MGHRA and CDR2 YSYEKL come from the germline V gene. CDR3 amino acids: CASSLRDMTAYEQYF. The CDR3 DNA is TGCGCCAGCAGCCTCCGGGACATGACGGCCTACGAGCAGTACTTC.

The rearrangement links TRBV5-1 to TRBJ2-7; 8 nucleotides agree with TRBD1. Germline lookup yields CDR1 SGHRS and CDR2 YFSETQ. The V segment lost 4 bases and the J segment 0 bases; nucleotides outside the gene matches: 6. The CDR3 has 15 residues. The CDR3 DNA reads TGCGCCAGCAGCAGCACAGGGGGGCGCTCCTACGAGCAGTACTTC. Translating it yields CASSSTGGRSYEQYF.

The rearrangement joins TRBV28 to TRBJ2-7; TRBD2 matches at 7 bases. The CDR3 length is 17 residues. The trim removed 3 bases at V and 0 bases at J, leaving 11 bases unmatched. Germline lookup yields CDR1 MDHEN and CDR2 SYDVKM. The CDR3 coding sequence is TGTGCCAGCAGTTTGCCCCAAGGGAGGGCCAGCTCCTACGAGCAGTACTTC. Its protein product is CASSLPQGRASSYEQYF.

The CDR3 coding sequence is TGTGCCAGCAGCTTGTTGAGGCAGCAAGAGACCCAGTACTTC. Translation gives CASSLLRQQETQYF. The chain carries TRBV5-5 and TRBJ2-5, with D hard to call. Germline lookup yields CDR1 SGHKS and CDR2 YYEKEE (reference sequence). CDR3 length: 14 amino acids. Trimming removed 1 base at V and 2 bases at J, with 9 bases between.

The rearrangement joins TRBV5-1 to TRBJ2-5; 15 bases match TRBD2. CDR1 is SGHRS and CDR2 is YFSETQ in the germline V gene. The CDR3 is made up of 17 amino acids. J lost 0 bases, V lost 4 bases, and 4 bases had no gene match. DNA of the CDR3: TGCGCCAGCAGCACTGGGACTAGCGGGGGGAACCAAGAGACCCAGTACTTC. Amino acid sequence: CASSTGTSGGNQETQYF.

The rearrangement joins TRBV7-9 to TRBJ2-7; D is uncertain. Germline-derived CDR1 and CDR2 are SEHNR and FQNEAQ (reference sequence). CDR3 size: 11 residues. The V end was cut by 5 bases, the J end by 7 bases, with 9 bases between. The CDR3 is CASSREVEQYF. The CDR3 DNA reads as TGTGCCAGCAGCCGAGAAGTGGAGCAGTACTTC.

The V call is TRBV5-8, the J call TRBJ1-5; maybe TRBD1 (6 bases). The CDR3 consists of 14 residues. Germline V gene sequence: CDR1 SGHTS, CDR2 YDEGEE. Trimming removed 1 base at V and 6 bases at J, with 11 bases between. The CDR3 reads CASSLKAGAQPQHF. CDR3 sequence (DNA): TGTGCCAGCAGCTTGAAGGCAGGGGCTCAGCCCCAGCATTTT. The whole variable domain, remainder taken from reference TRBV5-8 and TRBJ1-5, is EAGVTQSPTHLIKTRGQQATLRCSPISGHTSVYWYQQALGLGLQFLLWYDEGEERNRGNFPPRFSGRQFPNYSSELNVNALELEDSALYLCASSLKAGAQPQHFGDGTRLSIL.

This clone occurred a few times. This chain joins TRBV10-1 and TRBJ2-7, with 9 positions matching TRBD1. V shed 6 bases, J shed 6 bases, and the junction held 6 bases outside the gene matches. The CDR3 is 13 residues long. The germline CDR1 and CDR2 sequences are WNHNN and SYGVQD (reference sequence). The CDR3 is CASRGTGIGEQYF. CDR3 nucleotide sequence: TGCGCCAGCAGGGGGACAGGGATCGGCGAGCAGTACTTC.

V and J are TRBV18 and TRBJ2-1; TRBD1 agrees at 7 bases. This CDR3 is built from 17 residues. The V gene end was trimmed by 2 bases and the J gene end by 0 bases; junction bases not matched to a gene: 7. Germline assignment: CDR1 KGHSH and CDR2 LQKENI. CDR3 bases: TGTGCCAGCTCACCAGGTAGGGGACAGAGCTCCTACAATGAGCAGTTCTTC. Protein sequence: CASSPGRGQSSYNEQFF.

Here the CDR3 DNA reads TGCAGCGTTGAGAGCCCGGGACTAGCGGAAGAGACCCAGTACTTC. Protein product: CSVESPGLAEETQYF. The chain combines TRBV29-1 with TRBJ2-5; TRBD2 aligns across 11 bases. Germline assignment: CDR1 SQVTM and CDR2 ANQGSEA. V lost 3 bases, J lost 3 bases, and 6 bases stayed unmatched. This CDR3 is built from 15 residues.

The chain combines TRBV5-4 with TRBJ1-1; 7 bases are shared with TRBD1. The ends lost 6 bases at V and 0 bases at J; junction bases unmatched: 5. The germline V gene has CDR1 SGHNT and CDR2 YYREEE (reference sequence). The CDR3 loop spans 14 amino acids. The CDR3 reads CASTLQGLNTEAFF. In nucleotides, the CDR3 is TGTGCCAGCACCCTACAGGGGTTGAACACTGAAGCTTTCTTT.

The CDR3 region is CASSSRQRNVAEQYF. The DNA of the CDR3 is TGTGCCAGCAGCAGCAGACAGAGAAACGTCGCCGAGCAGTACTTC. The chain links TRBV5-6 to TRBJ2-7; the D gene is possibly TRBD1 (5 bases). This CDR3 contains 15 residues. Germline lookup yields CDR1 SGHDT and CDR2 YYEEEE. The V gene lost 4 bases and the J gene lost 6 bases, with 20 bases spanning the gap.

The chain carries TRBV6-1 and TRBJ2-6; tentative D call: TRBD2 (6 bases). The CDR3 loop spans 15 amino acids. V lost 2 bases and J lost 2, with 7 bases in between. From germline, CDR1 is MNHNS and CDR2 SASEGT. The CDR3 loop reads CASSETGAGANVLTF. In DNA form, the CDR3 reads TGTGCCAGCAGTGAAACGGGGGCTGGGGCCAACGTCCTGACTTTC.

The CDR3 is CASSHLLRETGELFF. The CDR3 nucleotides read TGCGCCAGCAGCCACCTACTCAGGGAAACCGGGGAGCTGTTTTTT. The chain recombines TRBV4-1 with TRBJ2-2, with a weak D call TRBD1 (5 bases). V was pared by 3 bases and J by 5 bases, with 13 bases between. The CDR3 sequence is 15 residues long. From germline, CDR1 is MGHRA and CDR2 YSYEKL.

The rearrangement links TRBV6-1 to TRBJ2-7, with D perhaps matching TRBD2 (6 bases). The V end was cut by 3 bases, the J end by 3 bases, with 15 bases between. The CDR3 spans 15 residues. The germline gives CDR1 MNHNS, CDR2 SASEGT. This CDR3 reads CASSEGGGSHYEQYF. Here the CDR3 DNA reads TGTGCCAGCAGTGAGGGTGGGGGGAGTCACTACGAGCAGTACTTC.

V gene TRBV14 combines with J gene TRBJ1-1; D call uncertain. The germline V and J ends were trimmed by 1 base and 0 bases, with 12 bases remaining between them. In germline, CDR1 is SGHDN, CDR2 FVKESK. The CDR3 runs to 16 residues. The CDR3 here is CASSQVPSPMNTEAFF. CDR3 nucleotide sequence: TGTGCCAGCAGCCAAGTCCCGAGCCCCATGAACACTGAAGCTTTCTTT. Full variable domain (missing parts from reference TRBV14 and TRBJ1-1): EAGVTQFPSHSVIEKGQTVTLRCDPISGHDNLYWYRRVMGKEIKFLLHFVKESKQDESGMPNNRFLAERTGGTYSTLKVQPAELEDSGVYFCASSQVPSPMNTEAFFGQGTRLTVV.

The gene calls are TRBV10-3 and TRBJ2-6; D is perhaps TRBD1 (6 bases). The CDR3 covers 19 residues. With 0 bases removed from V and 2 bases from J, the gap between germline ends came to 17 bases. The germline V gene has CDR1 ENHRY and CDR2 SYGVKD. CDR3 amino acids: CAISESIGTLTTGANVLTF. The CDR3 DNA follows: TGTGCCATCAGTGAGTCGATCGGGACACTAACGACTGGGGCCAACGTCCTGACTTTC.

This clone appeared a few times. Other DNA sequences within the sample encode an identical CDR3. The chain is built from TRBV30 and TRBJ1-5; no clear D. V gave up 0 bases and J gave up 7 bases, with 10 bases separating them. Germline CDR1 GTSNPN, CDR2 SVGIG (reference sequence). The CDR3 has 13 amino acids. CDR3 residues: CAWSVTGGQPQHF. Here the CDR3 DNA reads TGTGCCTGGAGTGTAACTGGCGGCCAGCCCCAGCATTTT. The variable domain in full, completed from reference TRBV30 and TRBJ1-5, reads SQTIHQWPATLVQPVGSPLSLECTVEGTSNPNLYWYRQAAGRGLQLLFYSVGIGQISSEVPQNLSASRPQDRQFILSSKKLLLSDSGFYLCAWSVTGGQPQHFGDGTRLSIL.

The DNA of the CDR3 is TGTGCCAGCTCACAAGAAGTGGCAGGGGGCGACGAGCAGTACTTC. As protein: CASSQEVAGGDEQYF. V is TRBV18 and J is TRBJ2-7, with 8 positions matching TRBD1. The V and J ends lost 4 bases and 5 bases, in that order; junction bases with no gene match: 10. Germline V lookup: CDR1 KGHSH, CDR2 LQKENI. This CDR3 comprises 15 residues.

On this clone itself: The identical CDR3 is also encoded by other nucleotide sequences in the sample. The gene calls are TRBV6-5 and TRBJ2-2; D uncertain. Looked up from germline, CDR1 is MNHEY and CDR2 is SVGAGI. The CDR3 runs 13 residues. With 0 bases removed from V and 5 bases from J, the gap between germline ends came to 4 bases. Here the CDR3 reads CASSYSRTGELFF. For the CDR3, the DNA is TGTGCCAGCAGTTACTCGCGGACCGGGGAGCTGTTTTTT.

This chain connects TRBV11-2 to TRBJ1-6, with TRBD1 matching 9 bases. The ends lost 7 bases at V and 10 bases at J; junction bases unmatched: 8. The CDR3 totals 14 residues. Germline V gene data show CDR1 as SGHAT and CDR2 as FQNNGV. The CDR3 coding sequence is TGTGCCAGCACCCAACAGGGGGCACGGTCACCCCTCCACTTT. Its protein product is CASTQQGARSPLHF. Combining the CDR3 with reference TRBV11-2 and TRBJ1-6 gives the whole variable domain EAGVAQSPRYKIIEKRQSVAFWCNPISGHATLYWYQQILGQGPKLLIQFQNNGVVDDSQLPKDRFSAERLKGVDSTLKIQPAKLEDSAVYLCASTQQGARSPLHFGNGTRLTVT.

CDR3 region: CASSPRQNSYNEQFF. The CDR3 DNA reads TGCGCCAGCAGCCCCCGACAGAACTCCTACAATGAGCAGTTCTTC. The chain uses TRBV5-1 and TRBJ2-1; D might be TRBD1 (5 bases). V lost 4 bases, J lost 0 bases, and 11 bases lay in between. The CDR3 has 15 amino acids. CDR1 is SGHRS and CDR2 is YFSETQ in the germline V gene. Variable domain in full (rest from reference TRBV5-1 and TRBJ2-1): KAGVTQTPRYLIKTRGQQVTLSCSPISGHRSVSWYQQTPGQGLQFLFEYFSETQRNKGNFPGRFSGRQFSNSRSEMNVSTLELGDSALYLCASSPRQNSYNEQFFGPGTRLTVL.

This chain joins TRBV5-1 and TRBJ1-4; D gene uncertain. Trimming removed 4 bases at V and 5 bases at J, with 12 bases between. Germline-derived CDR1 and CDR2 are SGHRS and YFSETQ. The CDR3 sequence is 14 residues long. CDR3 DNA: TGCGCCAGCAGCCCTCGCGGGGAGAATGAAAAACTGTTTTTT. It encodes CASSPRGENEKLFF.

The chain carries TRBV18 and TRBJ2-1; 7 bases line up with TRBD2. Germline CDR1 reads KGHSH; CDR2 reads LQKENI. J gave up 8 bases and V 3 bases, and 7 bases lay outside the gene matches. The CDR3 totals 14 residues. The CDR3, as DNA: TGTGCCAGCTCACCCTTGACTAGCCTCTATGAGCAGTTCTTC. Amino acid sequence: CASSPLTSLYEQFF.